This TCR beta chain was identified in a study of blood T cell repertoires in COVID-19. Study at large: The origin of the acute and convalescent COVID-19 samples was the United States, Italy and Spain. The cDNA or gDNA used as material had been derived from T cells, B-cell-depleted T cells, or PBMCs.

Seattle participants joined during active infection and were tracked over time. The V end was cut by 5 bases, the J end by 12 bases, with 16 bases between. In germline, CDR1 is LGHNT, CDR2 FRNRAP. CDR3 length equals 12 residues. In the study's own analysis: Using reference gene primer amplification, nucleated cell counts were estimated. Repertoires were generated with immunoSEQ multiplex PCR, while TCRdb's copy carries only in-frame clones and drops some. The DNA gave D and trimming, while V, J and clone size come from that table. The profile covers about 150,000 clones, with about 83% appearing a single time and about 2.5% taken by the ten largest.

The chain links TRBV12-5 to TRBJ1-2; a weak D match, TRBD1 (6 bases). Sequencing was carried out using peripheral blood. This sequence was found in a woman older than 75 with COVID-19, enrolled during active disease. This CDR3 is CASGPITGPDTF. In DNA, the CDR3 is TGTGCTAGTGGTCCAATAACAGGGCCGGACACCTTC.